Following are 19 T cell receptor beta chains from one sample sequenced in a study of siplizumab effects on memory and regulatory T cells. This table comes from immunoSEQ multiplex PCR, and its TCRdb copy is limited to in-frame clones, with some not included. The sample has roughly 100,000 clones; 80% to 95% are singletons. Material for sequencing was CD8+ T cells sorted from blood. The receptors derive from a human donor in good health.

This chain links TRBV11-2 with TRBJ2-5; no definite D call. V was clipped by 6 bases and J by 2 bases, with 13 bases between them. This CDR3 is 14 amino acids long. CDR1 SGHAT and CDR2 FQNNGV come from the germline V gene. CDR3 bases: TGTGCCAGCAGGTCCTTATGGTATCAAGAGACCCAGTACTTC. The encoded protein is CASRSLWYQETQYF.

The V gene is TRBV10-1, the J gene TRBJ2-7, with 7 bases that match TRBD2. This CDR3 has 13 amino acids. In germline, CDR1 is WNHNN, CDR2 SYGVQD (reference sequence). Unmatched junction bases numbered 7, after V lost 6 bases and J lost 5 bases. The CDR3 bases are TGCGCCAGCAGCCCAAGCGGGATCAACGAGCAGTACTTC. Its protein is CASSPSGINEQYF.

V is TRBV4-3 and J is TRBJ1-1, with D unclear. CDR3 length equals 15 residues. CDR1 LGHNA and CDR2 YSLEER come from the germline V gene. Trimming stripped 0 bases from V and 0 bases from J, with 8 bases between. The CDR3 DNA sequence: TGCGCCAGCAGCCAAGATACCCGGATGAACACTGAAGCTTTCTTT. Translating gives CASSQDTRMNTEAFF.

The chain has TRBV15 and TRBJ2-1; 7 bases match TRBD1. The CDR3 extends over 16 amino acids. The germline CDR1 and CDR2 sequences are LNHNV and YYDKDF (reference sequence). Trimming removed 1 base from V and 1 base from J; junction bases left unmatched: 4. CDR3 sequence: CATSRGSQGSYNEQFF. CDR3 sequence (DNA): TGTGCCACCAGCAGAGGGTCACAGGGGTCCTACAATGAGCAGTTCTTC.

This chain connects TRBV21-1 to TRBJ1-1. TRBV21-1 is listed as a pseudogene. The CDR3 loop spans 15 amino acids. The CDR3 protein is CASSKADGMNTEAFF. Here the CDR3 DNA reads TGTGCCAGCAGCAAAGCGGATGGAATGAACACTGAAGCTTTCTTT.

This clone showed up just once. V gene TRBV18 combines with J gene TRBJ1-1; no firm D call. Trimming took off 3 bases at V and 1 base at J, with 15 bases between the two ends. Germline V CDR1 and CDR2: KGHSH, LQKENI. The CDR3 has 16 amino acids. CDR3 amino acids: CASSPSHTLSNTEAFF. DNA of the CDR3: TGTGCCAGCTCACCGAGTCACACCCTCTCGAACACTGAAGCTTTCTTT.

This clone turned up a few times. The chain's CDR3 is CASSRTGVGNTEAFF. The CDR3 coding sequence is TGTGCCAGCAGCCGTACAGGGGTAGGTAACACTGAAGCTTTCTTT. V usage is TRBV7-9 and J usage is TRBJ1-1; 7 positions agree with TRBD1. Germline V CDR1 and CDR2: SEHNR, FQNEAQ (reference sequence). The CDR3 runs 15 residues. J was trimmed by 2 bases and V by 5 bases; bases with no gene match: 8.

The chain uses TRBV4-1 and TRBJ2-7; possibly TRBD1 for D (6 bases). The CDR3 is 14 amino acids. V dropped 2 bases and J dropped 6 bases, with 14 bases sitting between them. The germline CDR1 and CDR2 sequences are MGHRA and YSYEKL. The CDR3 loop reads CASSQQGLSGEQYF. Written as DNA, the CDR3 is TGCGCCAGCAGCCAACAGGGGCTCTCGGGCGAGCAGTACTTC.

The chain carries TRBV6-5 and TRBJ2-3; TRBD1 agrees at 10 bases. The CDR3 runs 16 residues. Germline values: CDR1 MNHEY, CDR2 SVGAGI. V lost 0 bases to trimming and J lost 6 bases; unmatched junction nucleotides: 6. The CDR3 region is CASSYSMTGGGDTQYF. The CDR3 nucleotides are TGTGCCAGCAGTTACTCGATGACAGGGGGCGGGGATACGCAGTATTTT.

The chain links TRBV7-6 to TRBJ2-3; 11 bases match TRBD2. The CDR3 has 17 residues. CDR1 is SGHVS and CDR2 is FNYEAQ in the germline V gene. The J segment lost 2 bases and the V segment lost 4 bases, leaving 8 bases of the junction unmatched. The CDR3 reads CASSSRRSGRDTDTQYF. Here the CDR3 DNA reads TGTGCCAGCAGCTCCCGTCGTAGCGGGAGGGACACAGATACGCAGTATTTT.

This chain connects TRBV7-9 to TRBJ1-5; D call uncertain. V lost 1 base to trimming and J lost 11 bases, with 9 bases between them. Germline-derived CDR1 and CDR2 are SEHNR and FQNEAQ (reference sequence). CDR3 length equals 12 residues. DNA of the CDR3: TGTGCCAGCAGCTTAGAAGGAAGGGCCCAGCATTTT. It yields the protein CASSLEGRAQHF.

The gene calls are TRBV27 and TRBJ2-3; 9 bases match TRBD2. Germline V gives CDR1 MNHEY, CDR2 SMNVEV (reference sequence). There are 18 residues in the CDR3. V lost 4 bases and J lost 4; bases outside the gene matches: 15. CDR3 sequence: CASSSPAFPAGGADTQYF. CDR3 bases: TGTGCCAGCAGTTCCCCAGCGTTTCCAGCGGGAGGCGCAGATACGCAGTATTTT.

This clone was detected only once. The chain couples TRBV5-1 to TRBJ2-1, with D perhaps TRBD2 (5 bases). The CDR3 covers 14 residues. V lost 4 bases and J 5 bases, leaving 13 bases between the germline ends. CDR1 and CDR2 from the germline V gene are SGHRS and YFSETQ. The CDR3 bases are TGCGCCAGCAGCGGACCCGGGGTAGACAATGAGCAGTTCTTC. Protein: CASSGPGVDNEQFF.

V gene TRBV6-1 combines with J gene TRBJ2-3; 14 nucleotides line up with TRBD2. Per the germline V gene, CDR1 is MNHNS and CDR2 is SASEGT. This CDR3 is 15 amino acids long. V trimming: 3 bases; J trimming: 4 bases; junction bases outside the gene matches: 0. CDR3 loop: CASSEGLAGADTQYF. CDR3 sequence (DNA): TGTGCCAGCAGTGAGGGACTAGCGGGAGCAGATACGCAGTATTTT.

The chain employs TRBV5-4 and TRBJ2-1, with 7 bases matching TRBD2. CDR1 SGHNT and CDR2 YYREEE come from the germline V gene (reference sequence). This CDR3 is built from 16 residues. Trimming cost V 4 bases and J 2 bases; bases outside gene matches: 9. CDR3 in amino acids: CASSDVGGTTYNEQFF. DNA of the CDR3: TGTGCCAGCAGCGACGTCGGGGGGACCACCTACAATGAGCAGTTCTTC.

The rearrangement links TRBV5-6 to TRBJ2-3, with D possibly matching TRBD1 (6 bases). Germline lookup yields CDR1 SGHDT and CDR2 YYEEEE. Trimming took off 4 bases at V and 2 bases at J, with 14 bases between the two ends. CDR3 length: 15 amino acids. The CDR3 sequence: CASSTTGTVTDTQYF. In DNA, the CDR3 is TGTGCCAGCAGCACCACAGGGACCGTCACAGATACGCAGTATTTT. Using reference TRBV5-6 and TRBJ2-3 for the parts outside the CDR3, the full variable domain is DAGVTQSPTHLIKTRGQQVTLRCSPKSGHDTVSWYQQALGQGPQFIFQYYEEEERQRGNFPDRFSGHQFPNYSSELNVNALLLGDSALYLCASSTTGTVTDTQYFGPGTRLTVL.

This clone was counted a single time. V usage is TRBV30 and J usage is TRBJ1-3; no reliable D call. Looked up from germline, CDR1 is GTSNPN and CDR2 is SVGIG (reference sequence). V was cut by 0 bases and J by 8 bases, with 8 bases left in between. This CDR3 has 12 residues. The CDR3 DNA follows: TGTGCCTGGAGTGTAAGCGGTGACACCATATATTTT. It specifies CAWSVSGDTIYF.

The chain combines TRBV6-6 with TRBJ1-2; D unresolved. V was clipped by 0 bases and J by 5 bases, with 10 bases between them. The V gene's germline CDR1 is MNHNY and CDR2 SVGAGI (reference sequence). This CDR3 is 14 amino acids long. This CDR3 is CASSYSRSEYGYTF. CDR3 bases: TGTGCCAGCAGTTACTCGAGGTCTGAGTATGGCTACACCTTC.

The genes are TRBV4-2 and TRBJ1-1; TRBD1 aligns across 12 bases. This CDR3 region has 16 residues. V was pared by 1 base and J by 6 bases, with 6 bases of the junction left unmatched. Germline V gene sequence: CDR1 LGHNA, CDR2 YNFKEQ. CDR3 bases: TGTGCCAGCAGCCAAGTCCCCGGGACAGGGGGCCCTGAAGCTTTCTTT. This codes for CASSQVPGTGGPEAFF.